Presented here are 14 T cell receptor beta chains from one specimen sequenced in a study of blood T cells in healthy people across ages. For the second PCR, which ran for about 7 to 12 cycles, a sample-barcoded 5' primer and a J-beta primer mix were used. Via MiXCR, TCRdb re-called the 5' RACE reads, giving one row per CDR3 protein. The table shows approximately 790,000 distinct CDR3 sequences, with under 80% occurring only once. Sequenced input: blood. The receptor source for this set is a man aged 25 to 45 in good health.

The chain couples TRBV27 to TRBJ2-3; D ambiguous. The CDR3 has 13 amino acids. V was shortened by 7 bases and J by 4 bases, with 12 bases between the two germline ends. CDR1 is MNHEY and CDR2 is SMNVEV in the germline V gene (reference sequence). The DNA for the CDR3 is TGTGCCAGCACCCTGGCTAGTTCAGATACGCAGTATTTT. This codes for CASTLASSDTQYF.

This clonotype was recorded a few times. The rearrangement uses TRBV12-3 or TRBV12-4 and TRBJ2-4; TRBD2 might be the D (6 bases). The DNA matches TRBJ2-7 better at its end, which makes the J call doubtful. This CDR3 region has 14 residues. The CDR3: CASTKRREIYEQYF. In DNA, the CDR3 is TGTGCCAGCACCAAAAGGAGGGAGATCTACGAGCAGTACTTC.

The chain recombines TRBV20-1 with TRBJ2-7; 7 nucleotides line up with TRBD1. V shed 3 bases and J 0 bases; nucleotides not matched to a gene: 8. CDR1 and CDR2 (germline): DFQATT, SNEGSKA (reference sequence). The CDR3 length is 15 residues. CDR3 sequence (DNA): TGCAGTGCTAGTGAAGGGGGCCCCCTCTCCTACGAGCAGTACTTC. Its protein product is CSASEGGPLSYEQYF.

The chain links TRBV4-2 to TRBJ2-1; tentative D call: TRBD2 (6 bases). Trimming left V 4 bases short and J 6 bases short, with 25 bases between. CDR1 and CDR2 (germline): LGHNA, YNFKEQ. This CDR3 spans 18 amino acids. In DNA, the CDR3 is TGTGCCAGCAGCCCACTTGGACTAACACGGGATTACCTCAATGAGCAGTTCTTC. Protein sequence: CASSPLGLTRDYLNEQFF.

The gene calls are TRBV12-3 or TRBV12-4 and TRBJ1-5, with D possibly TRBD1 on 5 matching bases. CDR3 length equals 17 residues. Trimming pared 3 bases from V and 1 base from J, leaving 16 bases between. The CDR3, as DNA: TGTGCCAGCAGTTTTAAAGCCGCGGGACTAAGCAATCAGCCCCAGCATTTT. Protein product: CASSFKAAGLSNQPQHF.

The J gene is TRBJ2-5, the V gene TRBV5-1; weak D call: TRBD2 (5 bases). Germline V CDR1 and CDR2: SGHRS, YFSETQ. The CDR3 totals 14 residues. Trimming removed 5 bases at V and 1 base at J, with 12 bases between. The CDR3 nucleotides are TGCGCCAGCAGTCGTTCCGGGGTCCAAGAGACCCAGTACTTC. Translated, it gives CASSRSGVQETQYF.

The rearrangement joins TRBV5-6 to TRBJ2-3; D is ambiguous. The CDR3 spans 15 residues. The V gene lost 2 bases and the J gene lost 3 bases, with 13 bases spanning the gap. Germline V gives CDR1 SGHDT, CDR2 YYEEEE. DNA for the CDR3: TGTGCCAGCAGCTTTTTGGGCGAAAGAACAGATACGCAGTATTTT. Translating it yields CASSFLGERTDTQYF.

The V and J genes are TRBV4-1 and TRBJ2-1, with TRBD2 matching 9 bases. V shed 5 bases and J 6 bases; nucleotides not matched to a gene: 5. The CDR3 contains 14 residues. Germline values: CDR1 MGHRA, CDR2 YSYEKL. CDR3 DNA sequence: TGCGCCAGCAGCTTCGGCGGGGGGGTCAATGAGCAGTTCTTC. Translated, it gives CASSFGGGVNEQFF.

V and J are TRBV24-1 and TRBJ2-1; TRBD1 matches at 8 bases. This CDR3 is built from 16 residues. Germline V gives CDR1 KGHDR, CDR2 SFDVKD. J was trimmed by 7 bases and V by 2 bases; bases with no gene match: 9. CDR3 in DNA: TGTGCCACCAGTGATTATACCGGGACAGGCCGAAATGAGCAGTTCTTC. Translated: CATSDYTGTGRNEQFF.

About this clonotype: This may be a read error, as it is one base from a much larger clone. V and J are TRBV29-1 and TRBJ2-5, with D tentatively TRBD2 (5 bases). Trimming stripped 5 bases from V and 4 bases from J, with 11 bases between. The V gene's germline CDR1 is SQVTM and CDR2 ANQGSEA. The CDR3 has 12 amino acids. This CDR3 is CSVLRGRETQYF. The CDR3, as DNA: TGCAGCGTTCTACGGGGTCGAGAGACCCAGTACTTC.

The CDR3 coding sequence is TGCGCCAGCAGCCAAAGACAGGGATCCTATGGCTACACCTTC. It is translated as CASSQRQGSYGYTF. The rearrangement uses TRBV4-1 and TRBJ1-2, with 7 nucleotides matching TRBD1. V lost 2 bases and J lost 4; bases outside the gene matches: 4. Germline CDR1 reads MGHRA; CDR2 reads YSYEKL. The CDR3 is made up of 14 amino acids.

In its sample, this clonotype was seen many times. One junction end disagrees with the germline gene, perhaps due to a read error. This chain connects TRBV5-1 to TRBJ2-3; TRBD2 is a possible D gene (6 bases). CDR3 length: 13 residues. Germline V lookup: CDR1 SGHRS, CDR2 YFSETQ. DNA of the CDR3: TGTGCCAGCAGCTTGGAGGGAACAGATACGCAGTATTTT. Translating gives CASSLEGTDTQYF.

This chain uses TRBV7-9 with TRBJ2-5; the D gene could be TRBD1 or TRBD2 (5 bases each). Matching the DNA end better, TRBJ2-7 makes the J call doubtful. CDR1 SEHNR and CDR2 FQNEAQ come from the germline V gene (reference sequence). This CDR3 has 13 amino acids. CDR3 sequence: CASPRDGLYEQYF. CDR3 nucleotide sequence: TGTGCCAGCCCCCGGGACGGCCTTTACGAGCAGTACTTC.

This chain uses TRBV7-3 with TRBJ1-4, with D possibly matching TRBD1 (5 bases). The V and J ends lost 6 bases and 7 bases respectively, with 12 bases between them. The CDR3 covers 13 residues. Germline loops: CDR1 SGHTA, CDR2 FQGTGA. CDR3 nucleotides: TGTGCCAGCAGTGGGGCCCCGGGTGAAAAACTGTTTTTT. It specifies CASSGAPGEKLFF. The full variable domain, rest sourced from reference TRBV7-3 and TRBJ1-4, is GAGVSQTPSNKVTEKGKYVELRCDPISGHTALYWYRQSLGQGPEFLIYFQGTGAADDSGLPNDRFFAVRPEGSVSTLKIQRTERGDSAVYLCASSGAPGEKLFFGSGTQLSVL.